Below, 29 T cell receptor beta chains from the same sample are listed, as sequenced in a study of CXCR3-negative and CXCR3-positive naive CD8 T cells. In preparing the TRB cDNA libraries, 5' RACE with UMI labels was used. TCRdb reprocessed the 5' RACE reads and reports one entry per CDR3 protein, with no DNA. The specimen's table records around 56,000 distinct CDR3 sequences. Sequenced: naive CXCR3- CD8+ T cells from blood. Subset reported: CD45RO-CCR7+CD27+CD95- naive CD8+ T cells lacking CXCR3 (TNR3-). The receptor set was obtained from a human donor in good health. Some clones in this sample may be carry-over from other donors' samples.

CDR3 region: CSVDGGQDNYGYTF. The rearrangement uses TRBV29-1 and TRBJ1-2; the TCRdb call, TRBD1, lacks DNA for checking. Germline CDR1 reads SQVTM; CDR2 reads ANQGSEA. The CDR3 runs to 14 residues.

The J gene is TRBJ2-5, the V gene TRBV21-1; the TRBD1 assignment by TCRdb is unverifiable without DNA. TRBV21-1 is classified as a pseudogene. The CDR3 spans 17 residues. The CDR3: CASSITPAGAHRETQYF.

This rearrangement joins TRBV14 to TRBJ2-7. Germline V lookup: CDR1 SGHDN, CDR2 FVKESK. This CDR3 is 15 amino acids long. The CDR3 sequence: CASSQDVGSSYEQYF.

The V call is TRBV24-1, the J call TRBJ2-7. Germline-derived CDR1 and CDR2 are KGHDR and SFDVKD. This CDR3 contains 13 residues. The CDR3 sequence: CATSDFKDGEQYF.

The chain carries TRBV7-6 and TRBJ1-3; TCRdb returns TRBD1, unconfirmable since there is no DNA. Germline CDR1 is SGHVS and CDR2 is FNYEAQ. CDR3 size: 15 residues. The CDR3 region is CASSSGTGGRNTIYF.

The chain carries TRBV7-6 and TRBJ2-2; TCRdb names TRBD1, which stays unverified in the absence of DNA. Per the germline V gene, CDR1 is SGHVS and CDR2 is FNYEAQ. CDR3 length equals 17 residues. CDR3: CASSLGAGTANTGELLF.

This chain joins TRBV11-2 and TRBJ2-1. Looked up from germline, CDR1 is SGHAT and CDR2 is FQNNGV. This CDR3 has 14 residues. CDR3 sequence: CASSLGGGYREQFF.

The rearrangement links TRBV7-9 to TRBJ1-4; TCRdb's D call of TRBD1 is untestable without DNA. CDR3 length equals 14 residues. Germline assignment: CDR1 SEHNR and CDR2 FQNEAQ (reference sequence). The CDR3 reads CASSLPGTAEKLFF.

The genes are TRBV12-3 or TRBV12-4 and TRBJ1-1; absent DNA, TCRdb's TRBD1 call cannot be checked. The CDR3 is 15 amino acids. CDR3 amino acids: CASSFGGGQNTEAFF.

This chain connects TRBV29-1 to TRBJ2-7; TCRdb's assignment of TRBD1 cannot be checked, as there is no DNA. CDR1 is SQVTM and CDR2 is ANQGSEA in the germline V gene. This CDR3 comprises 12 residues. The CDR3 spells CSVPDGAYEQYF.

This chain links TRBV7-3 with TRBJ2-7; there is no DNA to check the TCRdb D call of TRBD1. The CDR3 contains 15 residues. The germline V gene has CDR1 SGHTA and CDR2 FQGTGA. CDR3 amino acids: CASSLVGQGAYEQYF.

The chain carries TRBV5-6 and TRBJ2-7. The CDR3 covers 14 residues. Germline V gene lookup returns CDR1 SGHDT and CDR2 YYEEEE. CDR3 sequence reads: CASSLRAVVYEQYF. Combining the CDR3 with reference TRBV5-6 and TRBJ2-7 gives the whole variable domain DAGVTQSPTHLIKTRGQQVTLRCSPKSGHDTVSWYQQALGQGPQFIFQYYEEEERQRGNFPDRFSGHQFPNYSSELNVNALLLGDSALYLCASSLRAVVYEQYFGPGTRLTVT.

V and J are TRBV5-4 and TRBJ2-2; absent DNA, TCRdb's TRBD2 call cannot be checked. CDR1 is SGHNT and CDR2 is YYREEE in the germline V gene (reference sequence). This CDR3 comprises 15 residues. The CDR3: CASSSPALNTGELFF. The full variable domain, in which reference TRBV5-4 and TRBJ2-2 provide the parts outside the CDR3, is ETGVTQSPTHLIKTRGQQVTLRCSSQSGHNTVSWYQQALGQGPQFIFQYYREEENGRGNFPPRFSGLQFPNYSSELNVNALELDDSALYLCASSSPALNTGELFFGEGSRLTVL.

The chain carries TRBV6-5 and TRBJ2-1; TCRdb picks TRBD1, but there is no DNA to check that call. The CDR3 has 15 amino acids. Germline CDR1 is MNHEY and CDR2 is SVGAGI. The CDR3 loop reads CASSYGPEAYNEQFF.

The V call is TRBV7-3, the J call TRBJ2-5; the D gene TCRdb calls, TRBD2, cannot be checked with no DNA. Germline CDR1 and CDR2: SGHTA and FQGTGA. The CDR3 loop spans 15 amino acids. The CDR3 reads CASSPTGTDKETQYF.

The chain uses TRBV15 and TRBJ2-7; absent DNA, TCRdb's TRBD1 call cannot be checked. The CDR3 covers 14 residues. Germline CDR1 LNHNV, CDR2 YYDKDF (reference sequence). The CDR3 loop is CATSSIAGGYEQYF.

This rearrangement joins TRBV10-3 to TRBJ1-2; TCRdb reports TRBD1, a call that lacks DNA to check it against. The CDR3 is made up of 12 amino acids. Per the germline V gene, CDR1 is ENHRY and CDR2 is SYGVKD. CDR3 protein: CAIWGPTSGYTF.

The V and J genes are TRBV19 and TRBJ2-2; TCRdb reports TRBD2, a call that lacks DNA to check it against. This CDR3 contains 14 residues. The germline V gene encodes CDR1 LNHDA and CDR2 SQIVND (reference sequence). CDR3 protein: CASRPTSRSGELFF.

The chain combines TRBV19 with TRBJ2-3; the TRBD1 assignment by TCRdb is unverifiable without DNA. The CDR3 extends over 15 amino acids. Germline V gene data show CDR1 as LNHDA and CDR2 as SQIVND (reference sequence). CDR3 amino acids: CASSIAGSGSDTQYF.

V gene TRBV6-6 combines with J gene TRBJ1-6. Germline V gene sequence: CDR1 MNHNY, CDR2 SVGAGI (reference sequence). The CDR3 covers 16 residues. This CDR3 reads CASSSTGITYNSPLHF.

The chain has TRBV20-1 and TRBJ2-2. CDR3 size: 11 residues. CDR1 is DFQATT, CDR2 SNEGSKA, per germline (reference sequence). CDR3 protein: CSATGAGELFF.

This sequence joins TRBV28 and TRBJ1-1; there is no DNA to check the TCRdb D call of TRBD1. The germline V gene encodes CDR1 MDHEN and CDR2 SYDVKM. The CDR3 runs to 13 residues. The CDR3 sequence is CASRDTGGTEAFF.

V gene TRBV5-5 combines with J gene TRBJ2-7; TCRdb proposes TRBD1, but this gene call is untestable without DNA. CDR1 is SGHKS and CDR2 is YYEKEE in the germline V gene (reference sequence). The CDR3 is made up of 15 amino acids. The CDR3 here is CASGLLTGEAYEQYF. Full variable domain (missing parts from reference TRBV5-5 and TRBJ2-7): DAGVTQSPTHLIKTRGQQVTLRCSPISGHKSVSWYQQVLGQGPQFIFQYYEKEERGRGNFPDRFSARQFPNYSSELNVNALLLGDSALYLCASGLLTGEAYEQYFGPGTRLTVT.

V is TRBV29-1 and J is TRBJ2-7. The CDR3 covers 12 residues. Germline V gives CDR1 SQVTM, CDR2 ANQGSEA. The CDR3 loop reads CSVEESSYEQYF.

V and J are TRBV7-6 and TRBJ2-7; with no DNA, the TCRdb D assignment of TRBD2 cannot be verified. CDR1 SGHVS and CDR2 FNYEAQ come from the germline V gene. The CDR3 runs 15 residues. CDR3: CASSLTSGGVYEQYF. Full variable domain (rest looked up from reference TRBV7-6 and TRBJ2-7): GAGVSQSPRYKVTKRGQDVALRCDPISGHVSLYWYRQALGQGPEFLTYFNYEAQQDKSGLPNDRFSAERPEGSISTLTIQRTEQRDSAMYRCASSLTSGGVYEQYFGPGTRLTVT.

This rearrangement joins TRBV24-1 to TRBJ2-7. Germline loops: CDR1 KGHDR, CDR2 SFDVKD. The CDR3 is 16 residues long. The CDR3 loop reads CATSDASAVGSYEQYF.

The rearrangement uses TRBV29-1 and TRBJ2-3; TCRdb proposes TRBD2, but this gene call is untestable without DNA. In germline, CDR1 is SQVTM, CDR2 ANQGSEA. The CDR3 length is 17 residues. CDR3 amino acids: CSAGDLAGAYGTDTQYF.

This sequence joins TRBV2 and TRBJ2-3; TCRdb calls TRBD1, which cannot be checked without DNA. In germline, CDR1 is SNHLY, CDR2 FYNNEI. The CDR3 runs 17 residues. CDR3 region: CASSEARRGSGTDTQYF.

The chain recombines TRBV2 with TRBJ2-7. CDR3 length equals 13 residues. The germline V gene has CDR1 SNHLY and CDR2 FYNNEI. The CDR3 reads CASDVRGGYEQYF.